The rows below give T cell receptor beta chains drawn from one sample of a study of blood T cell repertoires in COVID-19. The protocol was immunoSEQ multiplex PCR, while the TCRdb copy is restricted to in-frame clones and leaves out a portion. The sample holds 91,000 or so clones, more than 70% seen once. The sequenced material came from peripheral blood. All receptors derive from a woman aged 55-75 years in a cohort sampled during active or convalescent COVID-19. Each CDR3 is given with its conserved first and last residue. Each record gives: V gene, clone size, D gene, J gene, CDR3 DNA, CDR3 protein. A D gene is named only where the DNA matches it firmly. Expanded clones get a size class; other rows say once, few or many, or leave the size out.

TRBV5-1	.	.	TRBJ2-1	TGCGCCAGCAGCTTGTCTCGGGGAAGAGGGAATGAGCAGTTCTTC	CASSLSRGRGNEQFF
TRBV5-1	.	.	TRBJ1-1	TGCGCCAGCAGCCACCAGGGGCAGAACACTGAAGCTTTCTTT	CASSHQGQNTEAFF
TRBV24-1	.	.	TRBJ1-5	TGTGCCACCAGTGAAGGTTGGAGGCAGCCCCAGCATTTT	CATSEGWRQPQHF
TRBV19	.	.	TRBJ1-3	TGTGCCAGTATCCCCGGTTTACGAAACACCATATATTTT	CASIPGLRNTIYF
TRBV5-4	.	.	TRBJ2-7	TGTGCCAGCAGTACGGGGCGGCCGGGGGAAAACGAGCAGTACTTC	CASSTGRPGENEQYF
TRBV19	.	TRBD1	TRBJ1-2	TGTGCCAGTAGTGTCGGGCGAGGGGGCCTTGGCTATGGCTACACCTTC	CASSVGRGGLGYGYTF
TRBV10-2	.	TRBD1	TRBJ1-5	TGCGCCAGCAGTCTCCTACAGGGGTCTCAGCCCCAGCATTTT	CASSLLQGSQPQHF
TRBV19	.	TRBD1	TRBJ1-5	TGTGCCAGTAGTATAGCCGTAACAGGGGGCAATCAGCCCCAGCATTTT	CASSIAVTGGNQPQHF
TRBV5-4	.	TRBD2	TRBJ2-2	TGTGCCAGCAGCACGTACCGGGGGGGATACACCGGGGAGCTGTTTTTT	CASSTYRGGYTGELFF
TRBV2	.	.	TRBJ2-5	TGTGCCAGCAGTCACGAGGGTCGGAGCCAAGAGACCCAGTACTTC	CASSHEGRSQETQYF
TRBV5-1	.	TRBD1	TRBJ2-1	TGCGCCAGCAGCAAAAACCGGGACAGGGGGTTCAATGAGCAGTTCTTC	CASSKNRDRGFNEQFF
TRBV6-6	.	.	TRBJ1-6	TGTGCCAGCAGATGGGAGGAGGGCTATAATTCACCCCTCCACTTT	CASRWEEGYNSPLHF
TRBV6-5	.	TRBD1	TRBJ1-5	TGTGCCAGCAGGGGTGGGACAGTTAGCAATCAGCCCCAGCATTTT	CASRGGTVSNQPQHF
TRBV19	once	.	TRBJ1-5	TGTGCCAGCCAGAGTTGGGGGGACCGGACGCAGCCCCAGCATTTT	CASQSWGDRTQPQHF
TRBV11-3	.	TRBD2	TRBJ2-2	TGTGCCAGCAGCTTAGGCCTAGCGGGAGACACCGGGGAGCTGTTTTTT	CASSLGLAGDTGELFF
TRBV6-5	.	TRBD1	TRBJ1-4	TGTGCCAGCAGTTTAGGACCGACAGGGACCGGTGAAAAACTGTTTTTT	CASSLGPTGTGEKLFF
TRBV15	.	TRBD1	TRBJ2-7	TGTGCCACCAGCAGAGGGAGGACAGGGAGGTTATACGAGCAGTACTTC	CATSRGRTGRLYEQYF
TRBV7-2	.	TRBD1	TRBJ2-7	TGTGCCAGCAGCCCCAGGACAGGGAGCTCCTACGAGCAGTACTTC	CASSPRTGSSYEQYF
TRBV6-5	.	TRBD1	TRBJ1-1	TGTGCCAGCAGCAAAAGTAACAGGGGAGACACTGAAGCTTTCTTT	CASSKSNRGDTEAFF
TRBV2	.	TRBD1	TRBJ1-2	TGTGCCAGCAGTGATTGGCAGGGGGATGGCTACACCTTC	CASSDWQGDGYTF
TRBV19	.	.	TRBJ1-4	TGTGCCAGTAGTATAGCTGGCGGCAGGGGTTATGAAAAACTGTTTTTT	CASSIAGGRGYEKLFF
TRBV10-2	.	.	TRBJ1-5	TGCGCCAGCAGTGAGCAGGGAGGTCAGCCCCAGCATTTT	CASSEQGGQPQHF
TRBV7-2	once	TRBD1	TRBJ1-2	TGTGCCAGCAGCCCAGTAGTCAGGGGGACTGGCTACACCTTC	CASSPVVRGTGYTF
TRBV11-3	.	TRBD2	TRBJ2-3	TGTGCCAGCAGCTACTCCGGGACTAGTGGCACAGATACGCAGTATTTT	CASSYSGTSGTDTQYF
TRBV2	once	.	TRBJ1-3	TGTGCCAGCAGTGACGGAGGGGCGGGCGGAAACACCATATATTTT	CASSDGGAGGNTIYF
TRBV10-3	.	TRBD1	TRBJ1-1	TGTGCCACGACTACAGGGGGCGCCCAGATAGGAGCTTTCTTT	CATTTGGAQIGAFF
TRBV7-8	.	TRBD1	TRBJ1-1	TGTGCCAGCAGCTTAAGGATTGGAGACAGGGGAGCTTTCTTT	CASSLRIGDRGAFF
TRBV12-1	.	.	TRBJ1-5	TGTGCCAGCAGCTTTGCGCGGGGCCAGCCCCAGCATTTT	CASSFARGQPQHF
TRBV18	.	TRBD2	TRBJ2-5	TGTGCCAGCTCAGCCCTACTAGCGGGAGCGGTAGAGACCCAGTACTTC	CASSALLAGAVETQYF
TRBV6-5	.	.	TRBJ1-1	TGTGCCAGCTCGCGAGGGGGTTCCACTGAAGCTTTCTTT	CASSRGGSTEAFF
TRBV29-1	.	TRBD1	TRBJ2-7	TGCAGCGTAAAGGGACAGGGGGCGACCTACGAGCAGTACTTC	CSVKGQGATYEQYF
TRBV6-6	once	.	TRBJ1-2	TGTGCCAGCGGGGGGGGCGCGTATGGCTACACCTTC	CASGGGAYGYTF
TRBV5-1	.	.	TRBJ1-1	TGCGCCAGCAGTGTGGGGGCAGGGGCTGAAGCTTTCTTT	CASSVGAGAEAFF
TRBV9	once	TRBD2	TRBJ2-1	TGTGCCAGCAGCGTAAGACTAGCCACCAATGAGCAGTTCTTC	CASSVRLATNEQFF
TRBV10-2	.	.	TRBJ1-3	TGCGCCAGCAGTGAGGCAGGTTCTGGAAACACCATATATTTT	CASSEAGSGNTIYF
TRBV19	.	.	TRBJ2-3	TGTGCCACCTCGGTAACCGATACGCAGTATTTT	CATSVTDTQYF
TRBV9	.	TRBD2	TRBJ2-1	TGTGCCAGCAGCGTAGTCCCGGTCCTGCAGCGGGGTCACAATGAGCAGTTCTTC	CASSVVPVLQRGHNEQFF
TRBV7-8	.	TRBD1	TRBJ1-1	TGTGCCAGCAGCTTAATTCCAGGGGGCTTTGGGAACACTGAAGCTTTCTTT	CASSLIPGGFGNTEAFF
TRBV7-9	.	.	TRBJ2-3	TGTGCCAGCAGCTTATCCCTAACCACAGATACGCAGTATTTT	CASSLSLTTDTQYF
TRBV10-1	.	TRBD1	TRBJ1-5	TGCGCCAGCAGTCCGGGACAGGGTTACAATCAGCCCCAGCATTTT	CASSPGQGYNQPQHF
TRBV2	.	TRBD1	TRBJ2-2	TGTGCCAGCAGAGTGACAGGGCTTTACACCGGGGAGCTGTTTTTT	CASRVTGLYTGELFF
TRBV6-6	.	TRBD2	TRBJ2-1	TGTGCCAGCAGTTACACCCGGGAGGGTAGTGAGCAGTTCTTC	CASSYTREGSEQFF
TRBV2	.	TRBD2	TRBJ2-7	TGTGCCAGCAGTGTGCTAGCGGGTGACGAGCAGTACTTC	CASSVLAGDEQYF
TRBV3-1/TRBV3-2	once	TRBD2	TRBJ2-5	TGTGCCAGCAGTCCCTTAGCGGGGGGCCGGGGGACCCAGTACTTC	CASSPLAGGRGTQYF
TRBV6-2/TRBV6-3	.	TRBD1	TRBJ2-5	TGTGCCAGCAGTTACGACAGGGTACTGGGAGAGACCCAGTACTTC	CASSYDRVLGETQYF
TRBV2	.	.	TRBJ1-4	TGTGCCAGCAGACCATCGGCGAGGAGAGAAAAACTGTTTTTT	CASRPSARREKLFF
TRBV20-1	.	TRBD1	TRBJ1-5	TGCAGTGCTAGTGAACGACAGGGTAATCAGCCCCAGCATTTT	CSASERQGNQPQHF
TRBV5-5	.	TRBD1	TRBJ1-1	TGTGCCAGCAGCTTTAACAGGGGCACTGAAGCTTTCTTT	CASSFNRGTEAFF
TRBV4-1	.	TRBD2	TRBJ2-1	TGCGCCAGCAGCCAGCCGCTAGCGGGACGGTACAATGAGCAGTTCTTC	CASSQPLAGRYNEQFF
TRBV28	.	.	TRBJ1-6	TGTGCCAGCAGTTCACTTGGTTATAATTCACCCCTCCACTTT	CASSSLGYNSPLHF
TRBV12-5	.	.	TRBJ2-3	TGTGCTAGTGGTCCCCGACTAGCAGATACGCAGTATTTT	CASGPRLADTQYF
TRBV2	.	.	TRBJ2-4	TGTGCCAGCAGACCCGGAGGAGCTGTATCAGCCAAAAACATTCAGTACTTC	CASRPGGAVSAKNIQYF
TRBV6-5	.	.	TRBJ1-6	TGTGCCAGCACCACACGAGGGGGATTTACACCCCTCCACTTT	CASTTRGGFTPLHF
TRBV7-8	.	TRBD2	TRBJ2-5	TGTGCCAGCAGCTGGCCGCTAGCGGGGGTCGAAGAGACCCAGTACTTC	CASSWPLAGVEETQYF
TRBV28	.	TRBD1	TRBJ2-5	TGTGCCAGCAGAATGACAGGGTTCCAAGAGACCCAGTACTTC	CASRMTGFQETQYF
TRBV6-5	.	.	TRBJ2-3	TGTGCCAGCAGCCTCCGAGGGCTAGTATTAGATACGCAGTATTTT	CASSLRGLVLDTQYF
TRBV6-6	.	TRBD1	TRBJ2-1	TGTGCCAGCAGTTACCTGGGACAGGGAGTTTACAATGAGCAGTTCTTC	CASSYLGQGVYNEQFF
TRBV3-1/TRBV3-2	.	.	TRBJ1-2	TGTGCCAGCAGCCCAGGGAGGGAGGGCTACACCTTC	CASSPGREGYTF
TRBV6-5	.	.	TRBJ2-7	TGTGCCAGCAGGCCGACAGCAGTCTCTGGCGAGCAGTACTTC	CASRPTAVSGEQYF
TRBV2	.	.	TRBJ2-7	TGTGCCAGCAGCAGTCCGGGCCGCGGGACCTACGAGCAGTACTTC	CASSSPGRGTYEQYF